The rows below give T cell receptor beta chains drawn from one sample of a study of metastatic and nonmetastatic thyroid tumors. TCRdb re-processed the PCR reads through MiXCR. The sample shows about 15,000 clones, approximately 3.7% of them seen only once. The source material was tumor tissue. The source of these receptors is a female donor with papillary thyroid cancer or a benign thyroid nodule (not recorded which). Some clones in this sample may be carry-over from other donors' samples. Both conserved end residues are part of each CDR3. Each record gives: D gene, V gene, clone size, J gene, CDR3 DNA, CDR3 protein. A D gene is named only where the DNA matches it firmly. Clone size is given for some rows only: seen once, a few or many times, or a class if the clone is expanded.

NA,TRBV5-1,many,TRBJ2-3,TGCGCCAGCAGCTTGGGCCAACGCACAGATACGCAGTATTTT,CASSLGQRTDTQYF
NA,TRBV15,few,TRBJ2-3,TGTGCCACCAGCAGAGGACCAGATACGCAGTATTTT,CATSRGPDTQYF
TRBD1,TRBV6-1,few,TRBJ1-5,TGTGCCAGCAGTGAAGCCGGGACAGGGGCTCAGCCCCAGCATTTT,CASSEAGTGAQPQHF
TRBD1,TRBV30,NA,TRBJ1-2,TGTGCCTGGATGACAGGGCAAAACTATGGCTACACCTTC,CAWMTGQNYGYTF
NA,TRBV6-2/TRBV6-3,few,TRBJ2-7,TGTGCCAGCAGTTACGGGTTTGACTTCTACGAGCAGTACTTC,CASSYGFDFYEQYF
NA,TRBV6-1,NA,TRBJ2-7,TGTGCCAGCAGTGAGGGGGCACCCTACGAGCAGTACTTC,CASSEGAPYEQYF
NA,TRBV6-5,NA,TRBJ2-7,TGTGCCAGCAGTTACTCAATAGCTGGGGCCTACGAGCAGTACTTC,CASSYSIAGAYEQYF
TRBD1,TRBV28,NA,TRBJ2-6,TGTGCCAGTCTTCCGGCGACAGGGGCACAACCTGGGGCCAACGTCCTGACTTTC,CASLPATGAQPGANVLTF
NA,TRBV27,NA,TRBJ1-3,TGTGCCAGCAGTTTATCCCGGGCCTCTGGAAACATCATATATTTT,CASSLSRASGNIIYF
NA,TRBV28,NA,TRBJ2-6,TGTGCCAGCAGTTTTAGTCGTTCCGGGGCCAACGTCCTGACTTTC,CASSFSRSGANVLTF
NA,TRBV12-3/TRBV12-4,few,TRBJ2-1,TGTGCCAGCAGTTTTTCTACTAGCAGGAGGAAGCAGTTCTTC,CASSFSTSRRKQFF
NA,TRBV27,NA,TRBJ2-7,TGTGCCAGCAATTTAAGGGACGGCTCCTCCGAACAGTACTTC,CASNLRDGSSEQYF
NA,TRBV6-1,few,TRBJ2-2,TGTGCCAGCAGTGAAGACGCAGGGGAAACCGGGGAGCTGTTTTTT,CASSEDAGETGELFF
TRBD1,TRBV7-8,NA,TRBJ2-2,TGTGCCAGCAGCAGATGGACAGGGGACACCGGGGAGCTGTTTTTT,CASSRWTGDTGELFF
NA,TRBV28,NA,TRBJ2-7,TGTGCCAGCAGTTTCCCCAGGGTAGGGGGGCCCGAGCAGTACTTC,CASSFPRVGGPEQYF
NA,TRBV6-2/TRBV6-3,NA,TRBJ2-3,TGTGCCAGCAGTGTTTGGATGGGGACAGATACGCAGTATTTT,CASSVWMGTDTQYF
NA,TRBV28,NA,TRBJ1-1,TGTGCCAGCACTCCCCCGGGAGAGAACACTGAAGCTTTCTTT,CASTPPGENTEAFF
NA,TRBV19,large,TRBJ1-2,TGTGCCAGTAGTATGAGTCAGGGGTACTATGGCTACACCTTC,CASSMSQGYYGYTF
TRBD2,TRBV20-1,NA,TRBJ2-7,TGCAGTGCTAGAGAGCTAGCGGGCGGACTCTACGAGCAGTACTTC,CSARELAGGLYEQYF
NA,TRBV28,NA,TRBJ2-7,TGTGCCAGCAGCCCGCCGGGGGACGTGGTGGGGGAGCAGTACTTC,CASSPPGDVVGEQYF
NA,TRBV24-1,medium-sized,TRBJ2-2,TGTGCCACCGGACGGACGAACACCGGGGAGCTGTTTTTT,CATGRTNTGELFF
TRBD2,TRBV20-1,few,TRBJ2-1,TGCAGTGCTAGCGGTGGACTAGATTACAATGAGCAGTTCTTC,CSASGGLDYNEQFF
NA,TRBV6-1,NA,TRBJ1-1,TGTGCCAGCAGTCCCTGGACAGCTCCTGAAGCTTTCTTT,CASSPWTAPEAFF
TRBD1,TRBV7-2,few,TRBJ2-6,TGTGCCAGCAGCCGCGACAGGGCCATTAACGTCCTGACTTTC,CASSRDRAINVLTF